The 21 T cell receptor beta chains listed next were all sequenced from one sample in a study of naive and memory T cell subsets. Amplification of ligated cDNA took four PCR rounds with SP2 and nested alpha and beta constant primers. MiXCR, applied by TCRdb to the 5' RACE reads, yields one record per CDR3 protein. In the table there are some 60,000 distinct CDR3 sequences, 6% to 8.5% of which are singletons. An oligonucleotide containing a UMI was ligated to the 3' end of TCR cDNA. Every receptor here comes from a female donor in good health.

In this sample, this clonotype turned up many times. This rearrangement joins TRBV29-1 to TRBJ2-7, with D perhaps matching TRBD2 (5 bases). The germline V gene encodes CDR1 SQVTM and CDR2 ANQGSEA. The CDR3 runs 15 residues. Trimming shortened V by 0 bases and J by 0 bases, and 12 bases separated the two germline ends. CDR3: CSVEDPAGSSYEQYF. The CDR3 DNA follows: TGCAGCGTTGAAGATCCGGCGGGCAGCTCCTACGAGCAGTACTTC.

This clonotype has only a few counts. The chain is built from TRBV4-1 and TRBJ2-1, with D possibly TRBD2 on 7 matching bases. The CDR3 is 16 amino acids. The ends were cut back, 1 base at V and 5 bases at J, with 15 bases in the middle. CDR1 MGHRA and CDR2 YSYEKL come from the germline V gene. The CDR3 DNA reads TGCGCCAGCAGCCAAGTCGGGCGGGGGCGACACAATGAGCAGTTCTTC. Translating it yields CASSQVGRGRHNEQFF.

This clonotype was seen a few times. The chain employs TRBV6-5 and TRBJ1-3; 8 bases align to TRBD1. V shed 5 bases, J shed 3 bases, and the junction held 9 bases outside the gene matches. Germline values: CDR1 MNHEY, CDR2 SVGAGI. The CDR3 consists of 16 residues. The CDR3 sequence is CASSRQRTGRGNTIYF. Here the CDR3 DNA reads TGTGCCAGCAGTCGACAAAGGACAGGGCGTGGAAACACCATATATTTT.

In the case of this clonotype: The junction departs from germline at one end; a sequencing error may be responsible. The chain is built from TRBV11-1 and TRBJ2-5; 11 nucleotides align to TRBD2. Germline values: CDR1 SGHAT, CDR2 FQDESV (reference sequence). The CDR3 sequence is 17 residues long. CDR3 loop: CAGSHTGTSGLEETQYF. CDR3 nucleotide sequence: TGTGCCGGCAGCCATACTGGGACTAGCGGTCTTGAAGAGACCCAGTACTTC.

This clonotype was seen a handful of times. The rearrangement joins TRBV29-1 to TRBJ2-5; D might be TRBD2 (6 bases). The CDR3 is made up of 16 amino acids. Germline assignment: CDR1 SQVTM and CDR2 ANQGSEA. V was cut by 4 bases and J by 5 bases, with 23 bases left in between. CDR3 in amino acids: CSVGLGGQGLKETQYF. Written as DNA, the CDR3 is TGCAGCGTTGGACTTGGAGGGCAGGGTTTAAAGGAGACCCAGTACTTC. Variable domain in full (rest from reference TRBV29-1 and TRBJ2-5): SAVISQKPSRDICQRGTSLTIQCQVDSQVTMMFWYRQQPGQSLTLIATANQGSEATYESGFVIDKFPISRPNLTFSTLTVSNMSPEDSSIYLCSVGLGGQGLKETQYFGPGTRLLVL.

This chain links TRBV12-3 or TRBV12-4 with TRBJ1-2, with D maybe TRBD1 (5 bases). CDR3 length equals 14 residues. Trimming removed 2 bases at V and 3 bases at J, with 10 bases between. The CDR3 coding sequence is TGTGCCAGCAGTTTAACAGGCCTATACTATGGCTACACCTTC. Translation: CASSLTGLYYGYTF.

This clonotype has more than one count but fewer than ten. The V call is TRBV2, the J call TRBJ1-2; 11 bases are a match to TRBD1. The CDR3 runs 15 residues. Trimming cost V 0 bases and J 8 bases; bases outside gene matches: 5. Germline CDR1 reads SNHLY; CDR2 reads FYNNEI. The CDR3 nucleotides are TGTGCCAGCAGTGAAGCGCTGGGACAGGGGGTCGGCTACACCTTC. Amino acid sequence: CASSEALGQGVGYTF.

This clonotype was seen ten or more times. This chain uses TRBV7-2 with TRBJ2-7; D is perhaps TRBD2 (5 bases). The ends were cut back, 5 bases at V and 0 bases at J, with 14 bases in the middle. Looked up from germline, CDR1 is SGHTA and CDR2 is FQGNSA. The CDR3 has 15 amino acids. Written as DNA, the CDR3 is TGTGCCAGCAGCCCCCAGCGGCTAAGCTCCTACGAGCAGTACTTC. Translation gives CASSPQRLSSYEQYF. Full variable domain (remainder filled in from reference TRBV7-2 and TRBJ2-7): GAGVSQSPSNKVTEKGKDVELRCDPISGHTALYWYRQSLGQGLEFLIYFQGNSAPDKSGLPSDRFSAERTGGSVSTLTIQRTQQEDSAVYLCASSPQRLSSYEQYFGPGTRLTVT.

This clonotype was recorded at least ten times. V gene TRBV19 combines with J gene TRBJ1-5; possible D gene TRBD1, 5 bases. CDR3 length: 15 amino acids. V was trimmed by 6 bases and J by 8 bases, leaving 20 bases between them. Germline CDR1 LNHDA, CDR2 SQIVND (reference sequence). The CDR3 reads CASRMGRDDIKPQHF. The CDR3 nucleotides read TGTGCCAGTAGGATGGGCAGGGATGATATCAAGCCCCAGCATTTT.

The V gene is TRBV5-1, the J gene TRBJ2-3; D ambiguous. Germline assignment: CDR1 SGHRS and CDR2 YFSETQ. This CDR3 contains 13 residues. V gave up 3 bases and J gave up 1 base, with 6 bases separating them. CDR3: CASSSTGTDTQYF. The CDR3 DNA sequence: TGCGCCAGCAGCTCGACTGGCACAGATACGCAGTATTTT.

Judged by abundance, this clonotype is large (0.1 to 1%). The rearrangement joins TRBV19 to TRBJ1-1; no clear D. V was cut by 5 bases and J by 1 base, with 8 bases left in between. The CDR3 totals 13 residues. Germline CDR1 LNHDA, CDR2 SQIVND (reference sequence). In DNA, the CDR3 is TGTGCCAGTAGTTGGATGGGGAACACTGAAGCTTTCTTT. It yields the protein CASSWMGNTEAFF.

Concerning this clonotype: One end of the junction varies from germline; a read error may be responsible. Here the CDR3 DNA reads TGTGCCAGCAACTTAGGCAGGGGAACTAATGAAAAACTGTTTTTT. Encoded protein: CASNLGRGTNEKLFF. The genes are TRBV7-8 and TRBJ1-4; the D gene is possibly TRBD1 (6 bases). The CDR3 length is 15 residues. Germline loops: CDR1 SGHVS, CDR2 FQNEAQ.

This clonotype has only a few counts. The chain couples TRBV3-1 to TRBJ1-6; D gene ambiguous. This CDR3 is 14 amino acids long. Deletions cut 4 bases from V and 6 bases from J, with 10 bases between. Germline-derived CDR1 and CDR2 are LGHDT and YNNKEL (reference sequence). CDR3 in DNA: TGTGCCAGCAGCCTACCCGGGAGTAATTCACCCCTCCACTTT. This sequence encodes CASSLPGSNSPLHF.

The V and J genes are TRBV5-4 and TRBJ2-3; D remains unclear. Germline assignment: CDR1 SGHNT and CDR2 YYREEE (reference sequence). This CDR3 has 13 residues. The V gene lost 4 bases and the J gene lost 4 bases, with 10 bases spanning the gap. The CDR3 DNA sequence: TGTGCCAGCAGCGTAGGCCGGGCAGATACGCAGTATTTT. It yields the protein CASSVGRADTQYF.

This chain joins TRBV27 and TRBJ2-7; D call uncertain. Germline V gene sequence: CDR1 MNHEY, CDR2 SMNVEV (reference sequence). The CDR3 contains 13 residues. Trimming took off 5 bases at V and 2 bases at J, with 10 bases between the two ends. CDR3 sequence (DNA): TGTGCCAGCAGTCGAGGTATTACCTACGAGCAGTACTTC. Translating gives CASSRGITYEQYF.

A word on this clonotype: This may come from a read error, since a much larger clone is one base off. The J gene is TRBJ1-3, the V gene TRBV6-5; D gene uncertain. CDR1 and CDR2 (germline): MNHEY, SVGAGI. Trimming left V 2 bases short and J 3 bases short, with 11 bases between. The CDR3 extends over 15 amino acids. The CDR3 loop reads CASSYRAFFGNTIYF. DNA of the CDR3: TGTGCCAGCAGTTACAGGGCCTTCTTTGGAAACACCATATATTTT.

This clonotype has just a few counts. The chain recombines TRBV30 with TRBJ1-6; 7 nucleotides agree with TRBD1. CDR1 GTSNPN and CDR2 SVGIG come from the germline V gene (reference sequence). V shed 5 bases, J shed 2 bases, and the junction held 6 bases outside the gene matches. This CDR3 is 15 amino acids long. CDR3 amino acids: CAWSPGTAYNSPLHF. DNA for the CDR3: TGTGCCTGGTCCCCTGGGACAGCCTATAATTCACCCCTCCACTTT. Variable domain in full (rest from reference TRBV30 and TRBJ1-6): SQTIHQWPATLVQPVGSPLSLECTVEGTSNPNLYWYRQAAGRGLQLLFYSVGIGQISSEVPQNLSASRPQDRQFILSSKKLLLSDSGFYLCAWSPGTAYNSPLHFGNGTRLTVT.

This clonotype was seen ten or more times. The chain recombines TRBV12-3 or TRBV12-4 with TRBJ1-1, with D possibly being TRBD1 (6 bases). The CDR3 length is 14 residues. V dropped 3 bases and J dropped 4 bases, with 12 bases sitting between them. CDR3 in DNA: TGTGCCAGCAGTTTTGGGGGGCTAGTCACTGAAGCTTTCTTT. Translating it yields CASSFGGLVTEAFF.

This clonotype was seen many times. The chain is built from TRBV7-2 and TRBJ2-2; 7 bases line up with TRBD1. The germline V gene encodes CDR1 SGHTA and CDR2 FQGNSA. The CDR3 runs 14 residues. V was clipped by 5 bases and J by 6 bases; unmatched bases: 6. This chain's CDR3 is CASSPDRRSGELFF. The CDR3 DNA sequence: TGTGCCAGCAGCCCGGACAGGAGATCCGGGGAGCTGTTTTTT.

This clonotype came up a few times. This chain joins TRBV6-6 and TRBJ2-7, with D perhaps TRBD1 or TRBD2 (5 bases each). The CDR3 contains 16 residues. From germline, CDR1 is MNHNY and CDR2 SVGAGI (reference sequence). V lost 2 bases and J 5 bases, leaving 19 bases between the germline ends. The CDR3 nucleotides read TGTGCCAGCAGTTACCGTACCGAGGGGAGAAGGAACGAGCAGTACTTC. It is translated as CASSYRTEGRRNEQYF.

This sequence joins TRBV18 and TRBJ2-7; D gene ambiguous. The CDR3 is 12 amino acids. V lost 6 bases and J 2 bases, leaving 8 bases between the germline ends. Germline CDR1 reads KGHSH; CDR2 reads LQKENI. In DNA form, the CDR3 reads TGTGCCAGCTCGCAAACGGCCTACGAGCAGTACTTC. Its translation is CASSQTAYEQYF.